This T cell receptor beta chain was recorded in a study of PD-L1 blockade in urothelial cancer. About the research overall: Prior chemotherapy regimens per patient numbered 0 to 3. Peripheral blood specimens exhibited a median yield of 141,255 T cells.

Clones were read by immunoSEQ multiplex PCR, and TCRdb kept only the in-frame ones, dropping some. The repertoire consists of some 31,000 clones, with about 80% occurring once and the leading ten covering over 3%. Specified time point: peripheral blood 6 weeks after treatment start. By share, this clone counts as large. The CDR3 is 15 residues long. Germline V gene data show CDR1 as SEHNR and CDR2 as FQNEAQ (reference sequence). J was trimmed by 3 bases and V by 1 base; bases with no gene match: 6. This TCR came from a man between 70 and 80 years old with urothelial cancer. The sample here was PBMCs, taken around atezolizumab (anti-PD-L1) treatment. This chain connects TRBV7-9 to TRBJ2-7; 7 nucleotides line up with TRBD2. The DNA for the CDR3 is TGTGCCAGCAGCTTAGGGGAGGGTCCATACTACGAGCAGTACTTC. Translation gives CASSLGEGPYYEQYF.